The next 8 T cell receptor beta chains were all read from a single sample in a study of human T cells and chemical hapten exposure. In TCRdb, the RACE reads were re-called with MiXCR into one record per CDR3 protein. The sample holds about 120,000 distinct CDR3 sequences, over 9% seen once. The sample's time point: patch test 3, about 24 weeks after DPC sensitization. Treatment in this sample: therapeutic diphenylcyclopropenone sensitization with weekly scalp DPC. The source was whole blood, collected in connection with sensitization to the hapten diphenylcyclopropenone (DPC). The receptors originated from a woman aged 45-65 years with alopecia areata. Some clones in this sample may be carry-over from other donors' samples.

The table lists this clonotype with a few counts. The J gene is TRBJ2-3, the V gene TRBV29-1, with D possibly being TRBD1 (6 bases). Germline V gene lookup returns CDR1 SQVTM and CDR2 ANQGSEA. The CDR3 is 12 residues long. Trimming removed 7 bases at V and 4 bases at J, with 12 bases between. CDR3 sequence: CSATQGSDTQYF. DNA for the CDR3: TGCAGCGCTACACAGGGTTCAGATACGCAGTATTTT.

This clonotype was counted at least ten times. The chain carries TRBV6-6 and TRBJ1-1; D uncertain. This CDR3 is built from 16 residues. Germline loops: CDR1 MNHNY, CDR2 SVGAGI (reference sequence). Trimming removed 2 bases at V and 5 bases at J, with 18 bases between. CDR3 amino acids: CASSYVTLPLSTEAFF. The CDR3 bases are TGTGCCAGCAGTTACGTGACACTACCACTTTCGACTGAAGCTTTCTTT.

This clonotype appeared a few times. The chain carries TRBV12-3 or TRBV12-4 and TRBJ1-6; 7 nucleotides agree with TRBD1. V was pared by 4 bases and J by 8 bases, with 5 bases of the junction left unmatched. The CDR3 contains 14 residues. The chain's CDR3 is CASSSGQSYSPLHF. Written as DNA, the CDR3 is TGTGCCAGCAGTTCGGGACAGAGTTATTCACCCCTCCACTTT.

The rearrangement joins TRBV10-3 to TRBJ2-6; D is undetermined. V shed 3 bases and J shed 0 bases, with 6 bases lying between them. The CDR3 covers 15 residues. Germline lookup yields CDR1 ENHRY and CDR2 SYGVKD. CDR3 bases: TGTGCCATCAGTGAAGGAGTCTCTGGGGCCAACGTCCTGACTTTC. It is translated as CAISEGVSGANVLTF.

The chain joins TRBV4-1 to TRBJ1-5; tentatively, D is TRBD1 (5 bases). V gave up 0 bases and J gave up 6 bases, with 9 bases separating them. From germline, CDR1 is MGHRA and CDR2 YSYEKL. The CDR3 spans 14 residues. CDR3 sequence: CASSQDLRGQPQHF. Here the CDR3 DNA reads TGCGCCAGCAGCCAAGATCTGAGGGGTCAGCCCCAGCATTTT.

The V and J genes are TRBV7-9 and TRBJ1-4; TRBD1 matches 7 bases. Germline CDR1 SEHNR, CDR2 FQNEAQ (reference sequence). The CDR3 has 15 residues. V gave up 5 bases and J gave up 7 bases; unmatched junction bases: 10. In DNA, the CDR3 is TGTGCCAGCAGCCCGACTAATACAGGGGTTGAAAAACTGTTTTTT. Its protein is CASSPTNTGVEKLFF.

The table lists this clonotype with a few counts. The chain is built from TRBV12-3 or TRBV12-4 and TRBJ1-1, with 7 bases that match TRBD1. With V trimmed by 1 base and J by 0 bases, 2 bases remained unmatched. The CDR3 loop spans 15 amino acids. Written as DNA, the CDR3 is TGTGCCAGCAGTTTAGTAGGGGGCTTGAACACTGAAGCTTTCTTT. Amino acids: CASSLVGGLNTEAFF.

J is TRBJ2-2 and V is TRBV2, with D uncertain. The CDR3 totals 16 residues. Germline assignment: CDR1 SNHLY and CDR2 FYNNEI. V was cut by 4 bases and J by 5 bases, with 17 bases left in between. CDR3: CASSVPRPSRTGELFF. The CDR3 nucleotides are TGTGCCAGCAGTGTGCCGCGGCCGTCCCGTACCGGGGAGCTGTTTTTT.